These 19 T cell receptor beta chains came from one sample sequenced in a study of shared clonotypes between healthy human individuals. Naive CD8 cells, CD45RO-negative and positively selected for CCR7, excluded terminally differentiated effector memory CD45RA+ cells. Generated by immunoSEQ multiplex PCR, the TCRdb table keeps only in-frame clones and is missing some. The repertoire includes some 2 million clones, about 95% of them detected once, and more than 0.95% sits in the top ten. Sequencing used naive CD8+ T cells sorted from blood. Source of these receptors: a man between 18 and 35 years old in good health.

This chain connects TRBV6-6 to TRBJ2-7; D gene uncertain. CDR1 MNHNY and CDR2 SVGAGI come from the germline V gene (reference sequence). The V end was cut by 0 bases, the J end by 0 bases, with 9 bases between. This CDR3 region has 15 residues. As DNA, the CDR3 is TGTGCCAGCAGTTACTCCCATGGCAGCTCCTACGAGCAGTACTTC. This translates into CASSYSHGSSYEQYF.

This chain uses TRBV5-6 with TRBJ2-3, with D unclear. CDR3 length: 12 residues. Germline V gene sequence: CDR1 SGHDT, CDR2 YYEEEE. V lost 4 bases to trimming and J lost 5 bases, with 8 bases between them. CDR3 bases: TGTGCCAGCAGCGGCCCGGTAGATACGCAGTATTTT. This gives the protein CASSGPVDTQYF. The full variable domain, its missing parts supplied by reference TRBV5-6 and TRBJ2-3, is DAGVTQSPTHLIKTRGQQVTLRCSPKSGHDTVSWYQQALGQGPQFIFQYYEEEERQRGNFPDRFSGHQFPNYSSELNVNALLLGDSALYLCASSGPVDTQYFGPGTRLTVL.

This rearrangement joins TRBV27 to TRBJ2-7; 12 nucleotides match TRBD1. This CDR3 comprises 15 residues. The germline V gene encodes CDR1 MNHEY and CDR2 SMNVEV (reference sequence). V gave up 6 bases and J gave up 2 bases; unmatched junction bases: 5. The CDR3 is CASRAGQGAAYEQYF. The DNA for the CDR3 is TGTGCCAGCAGGGCGGGACAGGGGGCAGCCTACGAGCAGTACTTC.

This chain uses TRBV4-1 with TRBJ2-7, with 8 bases fitting TRBD1. V lost 1 base, J lost 2 bases, and 4 bases stayed unmatched. Per germline, CDR1 MGHRA and CDR2 YSYEKL. There are 15 residues in the CDR3. CDR3 nucleotides: TGCGCCAGCAGCCAAGCCCGACAGGGGCCCTACGAGCAGTACTTC. Amino acid sequence: CASSQARQGPYEQYF.

The J gene is TRBJ1-2, the V gene TRBV25-1, with TRBD1 matching over 7 bases. The CDR3 extends over 14 amino acids. With V trimmed by 5 bases and J by 3 bases, 6 bases remained unmatched. CDR1 and CDR2 (germline): MGHDK, SYGVNS. The CDR3 region has the DNA TGTGCCAGCAGTCCCCAGGGGGGGTACTATGGCTACACCTTC. Its translation: CASSPQGGYYGYTF.

The chain recombines TRBV6-5 with TRBJ1-2; D uncertain. The V end was cut by 0 bases, the J end by 6 bases, with 14 bases between. The CDR3 has 15 residues. Germline V gene lookup returns CDR1 MNHEY and CDR2 SVGAGI. CDR3 sequence reads: CASSYSIEQSDGYTF. CDR3 sequence (DNA): TGTGCCAGCAGTTACTCGATCGAACAGAGCGATGGCTACACCTTC.

This chain joins TRBV10-3 and TRBJ1-1, with a weak D call TRBD1 (6 bases). The CDR3 spans 16 residues. CDR1 is ENHRY, CDR2 SYGVKD, per germline. V shed 6 bases and J shed 0 bases, with 17 bases lying between them. This CDR3 is CAIRGGSGEVNTEAFF. Written as DNA, the CDR3 is TGTGCCATCAGAGGGGGGTCAGGGGAGGTGAACACTGAAGCTTTCTTT.

As regards this clone: In this CDR3 the conserved last residue, phenylalanine or tryptophan, is missing, so a read error is likely. The chain is built from TRBV10-2 and TRBJ2-3; D is perhaps TRBD2 (6 bases). The CDR3 extends over 18 amino acids. The V end lost 1 base, the J end lost 2 bases, and 19 bases lay between the germline ends. Germline CDR1 and CDR2: WSHSY and SAAADI. Here the CDR3 reads CASSEWGIAEKFTDTQYL. The CDR3 coding sequence is TGCGCCAGCAGTGAGTGGGGGATAGCGGAGAAATTCACAGATACGCAGTATCTT.

The chain uses TRBV27 and TRBJ2-1; maybe TRBD1 (6 bases). Per germline, CDR1 MNHEY and CDR2 SMNVEV (reference sequence). V lost 6 bases, J lost 4 bases, and 13 bases lay in between. The CDR3 contains 14 residues. DNA of the CDR3: TGTGCCAGCAGATCGGCAGGGGTGTACAATGAGCAGTTCTTC. Protein: CASRSAGVYNEQFF.

The chain is built from TRBV5-1 and TRBJ1-1, with D possibly matching TRBD1 (5 bases). Germline assignment: CDR1 SGHRS and CDR2 YFSETQ. CDR3 size: 14 residues. The V end was cut by 3 bases, the J end by 1 base, with 10 bases between. This CDR3 reads CASSSVTENTEAFF. The CDR3 region has the DNA TGCGCCAGCAGCTCCGTGACAGAGAACACTGAAGCTTTCTTT.

This chain links TRBV7-9 with TRBJ2-5; the match to TRBD2 covers 12 bases. Trimming removed 4 bases from V and 1 base from J; junction bases left unmatched: 7. The CDR3 length is 17 residues. Germline V gene sequence: CDR1 SEHNR, CDR2 FQNEAQ (reference sequence). CDR3 nucleotides: TGTGCCAGCAGCTCTAGCGGGGGGGCGTATGCCCAAGAGACCCAGTACTTC. Translation gives CASSSSGGAYAQETQYF.

This chain links TRBV21-1 with TRBJ1-1; whether TRBD1, the table's D call, matches the DNA was not checked. TRBV21-1 is termed a pseudogene. This CDR3 is 15 amino acids long. The CDR3 is CASSKNLDRDTEAFF. The CDR3, as DNA: TGTGCCAGCAGCAAGAATCTGGACAGGGACACTGAAGCTTTCTTT.

The gene calls are TRBV5-4 and TRBJ2-7, with 10 positions matching TRBD2. The CDR3 is 15 amino acids. V lost 4 bases, J lost 3 bases, and 7 bases stayed unmatched. From germline, CDR1 is SGHNT and CDR2 YYREEE (reference sequence). This CDR3 is CASSPGLAERYEQYF. The CDR3 DNA is TGTGCCAGCAGCCCCGGACTAGCGGAGCGCTACGAGCAGTACTTC.

This clone was observed once. Other DNA variants within this sample encode the same CDR3. The chain links TRBV9 to TRBJ2-7; D unresolved. The CDR3 extends over 14 amino acids. V was cut by 0 bases and J by 0 bases, with 7 bases left in between. From germline, CDR1 is SGDLS and CDR2 YYNGEE. The CDR3 region has the DNA TGTGCCAGCAGCGTAGGGACCGACTCCTACGAGCAGTACTTC. Its protein product is CASSVGTDSYEQYF.

The chain joins TRBV5-6 to TRBJ2-5, with TRBD2 matching 9 bases. With 2 bases clipped from V and 2 bases from J, the junction kept 1 base outside the gene matches. Germline assignment: CDR1 SGHDT and CDR2 YYEEEE. There are 14 residues in the CDR3. The CDR3, as DNA: TGTGCCAGCAGCTTTCTAGCGGGGCAAGAGACCCAGTACTTC. This translates into CASSFLAGQETQYF. Full variable domain (remainder filled in from reference TRBV5-6 and TRBJ2-5): DAGVTQSPTHLIKTRGQQVTLRCSPKSGHDTVSWYQQALGQGPQFIFQYYEEEERQRGNFPDRFSGHQFPNYSSELNVNALLLGDSALYLCASSFLAGQETQYFGPGTRLLVL.

A single count supports this clone. The CDR3 DNA follows: TGTGCCAGCAGCTTATCCGGGGGGCGTGAAAAACTGTTTTTT. Protein product: CASSLSGGREKLFF. V usage is TRBV7-9 and J usage is TRBJ1-4, with D perhaps matching TRBD1 (6 bases). The CDR3 is 14 amino acids. Trimming pared 2 bases from V and 7 bases from J, leaving 11 bases between. The V gene's germline CDR1 is SEHNR and CDR2 FQNEAQ (reference sequence).

This clone was recorded only once. The same CDR3 can be traced to other DNA sequences in this sample. The gene calls are TRBV9 and TRBJ2-7; D might be TRBD1 or TRBD2, each matching 5 bases. Germline CDR1 is SGDLS and CDR2 is YYNGEE. This CDR3 contains 15 residues. V lost 2 bases, J lost 0 bases, and 12 bases lay in between. For the CDR3, the DNA is TGTGCCAGCAGCGTGGGGACCCCATCCTCCTACGAGCAGTACTTC. This translates into CASSVGTPSSYEQYF.

This chain links TRBV9 with TRBJ2-1; maybe TRBD2 (6 bases). There are 19 residues in the CDR3. The V gene's germline CDR1 is SGDLS and CDR2 YYNGEE. V was pared by 2 bases and J by 7 bases, with 28 bases between. The CDR3 spells CASSVGQVAGRLPINEQFF. CDR3 bases: TGTGCCAGCAGCGTGGGTCAAGTCGCGGGACGGCTACCTATAAATGAGCAGTTCTTC. Together with reference TRBV9 and TRBJ2-1, the CDR3 gives the full variable domain: DSGVTQTPKHLITATGQRVTLRCSPRSGDLSVYWYQQSLDQGLQFLIQYYNGEERAKGNILERFSAQQFPDLHSELNLSSLELGDSALYFCASSVGQVAGRLPINEQFFGPGTRLTVL.

The V gene is TRBV7-9, the J gene TRBJ1-1; 7 bases match TRBD1. After removal of 5 bases from V and 5 bases from J, the junction contained 2 bases not matched to a gene. The CDR3 spans 12 residues. Germline CDR1 reads SEHNR; CDR2 reads FQNEAQ (reference sequence). DNA for the CDR3: TGTGCCAGCAGCCAGGGACAGACTGAAGCTTTCTTT. This translates into CASSQGQTEAFF.